The 24 T cell receptor beta chains in this list originate from one sample, sequenced in a study of blood T cell repertoires in COVID-19. TCRdb keeps only in-frame clones here, not all; method: immunoSEQ multiplex PCR. The data contain approximately 440,000 clones, about 85% of them singletons. The sample was PBMCs or T cells enriched from blood (not recorded which). The receptor source for this set is a woman between 18 and 29 years old who had recovered from COVID-19.

This sequence joins TRBV13 and TRBJ2-7, with TRBD1 identical over 10 bases. This CDR3 spans 16 amino acids. Per the germline V gene, CDR1 is PRHDT and CDR2 is FYEKMQ (reference sequence). V was clipped by 4 bases and J by 1 base; unmatched bases: 7. In DNA, the CDR3 is TGTGCCAGCAGCTCACAGGACAGGGGGGGATCCTACGAGCAGTACTTC. Translated, it gives CASSSQDRGGSYEQYF.

The chain couples TRBV7-9 to TRBJ1-2; 9 bases align to TRBD1. V shed 8 bases and J 8 bases; nucleotides not matched to a gene: 18. The CDR3 spans 16 residues. Germline values: CDR1 SEHNR, CDR2 FQNEAQ (reference sequence). CDR3 DNA sequence: TGTGCCAGCTCAACGCTTTTGGAACAGGGGGCGCAAGGCTACACCTTC. This gives the protein CASSTLLEQGAQGYTF. Filled out from reference TRBV7-9 and TRBJ1-2, the complete variable domain reads DTGVSQNPRHKITKRGQNVTFRCDPISEHNRLYWYRQTLGQGPEFLTYFQNEAQLEKSRLLSDRFSAERPKGSFSTLEIQRTEQGDSAMYLCASSTLLEQGAQGYTFGSGTRLTVV.

The chain has TRBV28 and TRBJ1-2; tentative D call: TRBD1 (6 bases). CDR3 size: 15 residues. V lost 2 bases and J 5 bases, leaving 15 bases between the germline ends. CDR1 MDHEN and CDR2 SYDVKM come from the germline V gene. The CDR3 protein is CASSLMRGGNYGYTF. CDR3 coding DNA: TGTGCCAGCAGTTTAATGAGGGGGGGTAATTATGGCTACACCTTC.

The genes are TRBV5-5 and TRBJ2-1, with D uncertain. Looked up from germline, CDR1 is SGHKS and CDR2 is YYEKEE (reference sequence). This CDR3 is 15 amino acids long. With 4 bases removed from V and 7 bases from J, the gap between germline ends came to 18 bases. CDR3 sequence: CASSLLTGNRNEQFF. The CDR3 DNA sequence: TGTGCCAGCAGCCTCTTAACGGGTAATAGGAATGAGCAGTTCTTC.

V gene TRBV19 combines with J gene TRBJ1-5; D perhaps matches TRBD1 (6 bases). The CDR3 is 15 amino acids. Germline V gene data show CDR1 as LNHDA and CDR2 as SQIVND (reference sequence). Trimming cost V 5 bases and J 0 bases, with 11 bases left between them. DNA of the CDR3: TGTGCCAGTAGTGAAGGACAGTATAGCAATCAGCCCCAGCATTTT. The encoded protein is CASSEGQYSNQPQHF.

The chain links TRBV10-3 to TRBJ1-2; 8 bases agree with TRBD1. CDR1 and CDR2 from the germline V gene are ENHRY and SYGVKD. This CDR3 is built from 15 residues. The V gene end was trimmed by 8 bases and the J gene end by 4 bases; junction bases not matched to a gene: 12. As DNA, the CDR3 is TGTGCCATCGCTCGCACAGGGGGTTTCAGCTATGGCTACACCTTC. Translation gives CAIARTGGFSYGYTF.

V and J are TRBV7-3 and TRBJ1-1; 8 positions match TRBD1. Germline values: CDR1 SGHTA, CDR2 FQGTGA. The V and J ends lost 1 base and 8 bases, in that order; junction bases with no gene match: 6. This CDR3 comprises 14 residues. CDR3 DNA: TGTGCCAGCAGCTTAAACAGGGGGGGAGCAGAAGCTTTCTTT. This translates into CASSLNRGGAEAFF.

This rearrangement joins TRBV12-3 or TRBV12-4 to TRBJ1-2, with 10 nucleotides matching TRBD1. This CDR3 contains 13 residues. With 5 bases clipped from V and 7 bases from J, the junction kept 4 bases outside the gene matches. The CDR3 DNA reads TGTGCCAGCAGTCGACAGGGGGCGGTTGGCTACACCTTC. This gives the protein CASSRQGAVGYTF.

The V and J genes are TRBV19 and TRBJ2-1, with D perhaps matching TRBD2 (5 bases). There are 12 residues in the CDR3. Germline CDR1 is LNHDA and CDR2 is SQIVND (reference sequence). V was pared by 5 bases and J by 9 bases, with 11 bases between. CDR3 residues: CASSPPRAEQFF. The CDR3 coding sequence is TGTGCCAGTAGTCCCCCGAGGGCTGAGCAGTTCTTC.

CDR3 coding DNA: TGTGCCAGCAGTTTGACAGGGGGCACTGAAGCTTTCTTT. Amino acid sequence: CASSLTGGTEAFF. V is TRBV27 and J is TRBJ1-1, with 9 bases identical to TRBD1. The germline V gene has CDR1 MNHEY and CDR2 SMNVEV (reference sequence). V lost 3 bases, J lost 4 bases, and 0 bases stayed unmatched. The CDR3 sequence is 13 residues long.

The gene calls are TRBV28 and TRBJ1-1; 7 positions agree with TRBD1. Losses at the gene ends were 5 bases for V and 8 bases for J; bases not matched to a gene: 8. The CDR3 length is 13 residues. Germline V lookup: CDR1 MDHEN, CDR2 SYDVKM. In DNA, the CDR3 is TGTGCCAGCAGTCTGTCCTACAGGGGCGAAGCTTTCTTT. It encodes CASSLSYRGEAFF. The entire variable domain, with the rest obtained from reference TRBV28 and TRBJ1-1, is as follows: DVKVTQSSRYLVKRTGEKVFLECVQDMDHENMFWYRQDPGLGLRLIYFSYDVKMKEKGDIPEGYSVSREKKERFSLILESASTNQTSMYLCASSLSYRGEAFFGQGTRLTVV.

The genes are TRBV28 and TRBJ1-2; 8 bases fit TRBD1. CDR3 length: 15 residues. Germline V lookup: CDR1 MDHEN, CDR2 SYDVKM. V lost 8 bases, J lost 4 bases, and 12 bases stayed unmatched. The CDR3 bases are TGTGCCAGCGGACCCCCAGGGGGCTCAATCTATGGCTACACCTTC. This codes for CASGPPGGSIYGYTF.

J is TRBJ2-3 and V is TRBV5-4; D is ambiguous. Germline V CDR1 and CDR2: SGHNT, YYREEE (reference sequence). Deletions cut 0 bases from V and 4 bases from J, with 12 bases between. The CDR3 loop spans 15 amino acids. Here the CDR3 reads CASSLAPGAADTQYF. DNA of the CDR3: TGTGCCAGCAGCTTGGCCCCCGGTGCCGCAGATACGCAGTATTTT. The variable domain in full, with the rest retrieved from reference TRBV5-4 and TRBJ2-3, is ETGVTQSPTHLIKTRGQQVTLRCSSQSGHNTVSWYQQALGQGPQFIFQYYREEENGRGNFPPRFSGLQFPNYSSELNVNALELDDSALYLCASSLAPGAADTQYFGPGTRLTVL.

This chain connects TRBV2 to TRBJ1-2; 11 bases are shared with TRBD1. The ends lost 5 bases at V and 3 bases at J; junction bases unmatched: 5. The CDR3 sequence is 15 residues long. The germline gives CDR1 SNHLY, CDR2 FYNNEI. In DNA, the CDR3 is TGTGCCAGCAGTCGGACAGGGGGCGCAGACTATGGCTACACCTTC. It yields the protein CASSRTGGADYGYTF.

This chain joins TRBV5-6 and TRBJ2-7, with D perhaps TRBD2 (6 bases). V dropped 4 bases and J dropped 0 bases, with 17 bases sitting between them. This CDR3 contains 16 residues. Germline V CDR1 and CDR2: SGHDT, YYEEEE. CDR3 amino acids: CASSPAPGRISYEQYF. CDR3 in DNA: TGTGCCAGCAGCCCCGCCCCAGGGAGGATCTCCTACGAGCAGTACTTC.

The chain couples TRBV30 to TRBJ2-7, with 7 bases aligning to TRBD1. V gave up 4 bases and J gave up 3 bases; unmatched junction bases: 9. This CDR3 region has 14 residues. CDR1 and CDR2 from the germline V gene are GTSNPN and SVGIG (reference sequence). The CDR3 nucleotides are TGTGCCTGGAATTACAGGGGCCGGCTCTACGAGCAGTACTTC. Translated, it gives CAWNYRGRLYEQYF.

The chain joins TRBV27 to TRBJ1-2; tentatively, D is TRBD1 (5 bases). Looked up from germline, CDR1 is MNHEY and CDR2 is SMNVEV (reference sequence). The CDR3 covers 14 residues. With 7 bases removed from V and 2 bases from J, the gap between germline ends came to 14 bases. The CDR3 bases are TGTGCCAGCAAGGTGCCCGGGGGAAACTATGGCTACACCTTC. It specifies CASKVPGGNYGYTF.

This clone was seen only a few times. The chain combines TRBV19 with TRBJ1-3; D ambiguous. Germline CDR1 is LNHDA and CDR2 is SQIVND (reference sequence). This CDR3 spans 13 amino acids. V dropped 11 bases and J dropped 0 bases, with 11 bases sitting between them. The CDR3 sequence is CALPVLSGNTIYF. The DNA of the CDR3 is TGTGCCCTTCCCGTCCTCTCTGGAAACACCATATATTTT.

V usage is TRBV5-1 and J usage is TRBJ1-1; a possible D gene is TRBD1 (5 bases). V lost 4 bases, J lost 3 bases, and 13 bases lay in between. The CDR3 contains 14 residues. The germline CDR1 and CDR2 sequences are SGHRS and YFSETQ. The CDR3, as DNA: TGCGCCAGCAGCCAGGGACGGGAGTACACTGAAGCTTTCTTT. Translated, it gives CASSQGREYTEAFF.

The chain is built from TRBV5-1 and TRBJ2-3, with D possibly TRBD2 on 7 matching bases. CDR3 length equals 15 residues. Deletions cut 7 bases from V and 3 bases from J, with 18 bases between. The germline V gene encodes CDR1 SGHRS and CDR2 YFSETQ. In nucleotides, the CDR3 is TGCGCCAGCCTGTCGGGGGGCGGTGGAACAGATACGCAGTATTTT. Translating gives CASLSGGGGTDTQYF.

V usage is TRBV19 and J usage is TRBJ1-2; perhaps TRBD1 as D (5 bases). Germline lookup yields CDR1 LNHDA and CDR2 SQIVND (reference sequence). CDR3 length: 14 amino acids. V was trimmed by 3 bases and J by 4 bases, leaving 12 bases between them. CDR3 residues: CASSIWGPGYGYTF. CDR3 sequence (DNA): TGTGCCAGTAGTATTTGGGGCCCTGGCTATGGCTACACCTTC. The whole variable domain, filled in from reference TRBV19 and TRBJ1-2, reads DGGITQSPKYLFRKEGQNVTLSCEQNLNHDAMYWYRQDPGQGLRLIYYSQIVNDFQKGDIAEGYSVSREKKESFPLTVTSAQKNPTAFYLCASSIWGPGYGYTFGSGTRLTVV.

The V call is TRBV2, the J call TRBJ1-4, with D maybe TRBD1 (6 bases). CDR1 is SNHLY, CDR2 FYNNEI, per germline. V dropped 7 bases and J dropped 7 bases, with 16 bases sitting between them. This CDR3 is 14 amino acids long. DNA of the CDR3: TGTGCCAGCACCCTCGAGGGGGTGGGTGAAAAACTGTTTTTT. Translating it yields CASTLEGVGEKLFF.

The rearrangement uses TRBV9 and TRBJ2-3; 10 positions agree with TRBD2. The CDR3 is made up of 16 amino acids. Looked up from germline, CDR1 is SGDLS and CDR2 is YYNGEE. V shed 3 bases, J shed 1 base, and the junction held 5 bases outside the gene matches. This CDR3 reads CASSERGGAGTDTQYF. CDR3 sequence (DNA): TGTGCCAGCAGCGAGCGGGGGGGCGCGGGCACAGATACGCAGTATTTT.

This clone was seen a handful of times. The chain has TRBV5-6 and TRBJ1-6, with TRBD1 matching over 9 bases. This CDR3 contains 13 residues. The trim removed 4 bases at V and 9 bases at J, leaving 2 bases unmatched. Germline CDR1 SGHDT, CDR2 YYEEEE. The DNA for the CDR3 is TGTGCCAGCAGCCCGGGACAGGGTTCACCCCTCCACTTT. Residues: CASSPGQGSPLHF.